A single sample is the source of the 12 T cell receptor beta chains below, sequenced in a study of shared clonotypes between healthy human individuals. TCRdb's copy holds only in-frame clones and misses some; the assay was immunoSEQ multiplex PCR. Here the sample spans about 2.4 million clones, more than 85% being singletons. Sequencing used naive CD4+ T cells from PBMCs. Subset given: CD45RA+ positively selected. These TCRs come from a man between 18 and 35 years old in good health. Some clones in this sample may be carry-over from other donors' samples.

This clone was detected ten times or more. The chain employs TRBV10-3 and TRBJ2-7; TRBD2 matches at 7 bases. This CDR3 is built from 15 residues. CDR1 is ENHRY, CDR2 SYGVKD, per germline. The ends lost 6 bases at V and 2 bases at J; junction bases unmatched: 10. As DNA, the CDR3 is TGTGCCATCAGCGACGCACTAGCGCAAGCCTACGAGCAGTACTTC. Amino acids: CAISDALAQAYEQYF.

V usage is TRBV5-4 and J usage is TRBJ2-6; D possibly corresponds to TRBD1 (6 bases). Per germline, CDR1 SGHNT and CDR2 YYREEE (reference sequence). The CDR3 length is 16 residues. Trimming pared 2 bases from V and 4 bases from J, leaving 13 bases between. CDR3 sequence: CASSFHRESGANVLTF. CDR3 DNA: TGTGCCAGCAGCTTCCACAGGGAATCCGGGGCCAACGTCCTGACTTTC.

The J gene is TRBJ2-3, the V gene TRBV30; a weak D match, TRBD1 (5 bases). V was cut by 5 bases and J by 2 bases, with 11 bases left in between. The CDR3 is 13 amino acids. Per the germline V gene, CDR1 is GTSNPN and CDR2 is SVGIG (reference sequence). CDR3 residues: CAWLQGPTDTQYF. CDR3 nucleotides: TGTGCCTGGCTCCAGGGTCCCACAGATACGCAGTATTTT.

In the case of this clone: The sample contains more than one DNA sequence encoding this CDR3. The chain recombines TRBV19 with TRBJ2-7; D uncertain. The germline V gene has CDR1 LNHDA and CDR2 SQIVND (reference sequence). Trimming stripped 1 base from V and 4 bases from J, with 8 bases between. The length of the CDR3 is 13 residues. The CDR3 protein is CASSIGRTYEQYF. The CDR3 DNA reads TGTGCCAGTAGTATAGGTCGGACGTACGAGCAGTACTTC.

In nucleotides, the CDR3 is TGTGCCAGCAGTGAAGTGGGGGTAGGTCGGCAGTACTTC. Translated: CASSEVGVGRQYF. V gene TRBV6-1 combines with J gene TRBJ2-7; D tentatively reads TRBD1 or TRBD2 (5 bases each). From germline, CDR1 is MNHNS and CDR2 SASEGT. The CDR3 covers 13 residues. The V end lost 1 base, the J end lost 9 bases, and 13 bases lay between the germline ends.

V and J are TRBV7-9 and TRBJ1-1; 7 nucleotides agree with TRBD1. The germline gives CDR1 SEHNR, CDR2 FQNEAQ (reference sequence). Trimming cost V 4 bases and J 6 bases; bases outside gene matches: 11. The length of the CDR3 is 15 residues. The CDR3 reads CASSSRGVWGAEAFF. The CDR3 DNA sequence: TGTGCCAGCAGCTCCAGGGGGGTGTGGGGCGCTGAAGCTTTCTTT.

The chain couples TRBV10-2 to TRBJ1-1, with D perhaps matching TRBD1 (5 bases). Trimming removed 6 bases from V and 3 bases from J, with 11 bases in between. CDR3 length: 13 residues. Per the germline V gene, CDR1 is WSHSY and CDR2 is SAAADI. In DNA, the CDR3 is TGCGCCAGCAGGCGAGAGGGGTACACTGAAGCTTTCTTT. Translation gives CASRREGYTEAFF.

The chain carries TRBV28 and TRBJ2-1; D may be TRBD1 (5 bases). The CDR3 is 14 residues long. Trimming took off 3 bases at V and 3 bases at J, with 9 bases between the two ends. Germline loops: CDR1 MDHEN, CDR2 SYDVKM. The CDR3 nucleotides are TGTGCCAGCAGTTTCCAGGGTATCTACAATGAGCAGTTCTTC. Translating gives CASSFQGIYNEQFF.

The chain is built from TRBV28 and TRBJ2-1; 8 bases fit TRBD1. The V gene's germline CDR1 is MDHEN and CDR2 SYDVKM. The trim removed 6 bases at V and 7 bases at J, leaving 14 bases unmatched. The CDR3 covers 16 residues. The CDR3: CASRDLRDRRTNEQFF. CDR3 nucleotide sequence: TGTGCCAGCAGAGATCTCCGGGACAGGAGGACAAATGAGCAGTTCTTC.

V is TRBV2 and J is TRBJ2-4; D is undetermined. V was clipped by 4 bases and J by 9 bases, with 13 bases between them. Germline V CDR1 and CDR2: SNHLY, FYNNEI. The CDR3 has 13 amino acids. The CDR3 nucleotides are TGTGCCAGCAGTGGGGTATTTGGTGTCATTCAGTACTTC. This codes for CASSGVFGVIQYF. Full variable domain (remainder filled in from reference TRBV2 and TRBJ2-4): EPEVTQTPSHQVTQMGQEVILRCVPISNHLYFYWYRQILGQKVEFLVSFYNNEISEKSEIFDDQFSVERPDGSNFTLKIRSTKLEDSAMYFCASSGVFGVIQYFGAGTRLSVL.

The chain is built from TRBV7-2 and TRBJ1-2; 7 nucleotides agree with TRBD1. CDR1 SGHTA and CDR2 FQGNSA come from the germline V gene. The CDR3 covers 15 residues. The V and J ends lost 2 bases and 4 bases, in that order; junction bases with no gene match: 7. CDR3 nucleotides: TGTGCCAGCAGCTTATACCGGGACAGCAGCTATGGCTACACCTTC. The encoded protein is CASSLYRDSSYGYTF.

The chain couples TRBV9 to TRBJ2-2; 7 nucleotides align to TRBD2. The junction had 3 bases not matched to a gene; V was cut back by 4 bases and J by 0 bases. Germline V CDR1 and CDR2: SGDLS, YYNGEE. The CDR3 length is 15 residues. CDR3 sequence (DNA): TGTGCCAGCAGCCCTCTAGCGGCGAACACCGGGGAGCTGTTTTTT. Amino acid sequence: CASSPLAANTGELFF.